Shown below are 32 T cell receptor beta chains from a single sample sequenced in a study of cytotoxic CD8 clonotypes in ibrutinib-treated CLL. Libraries were prepared by immunoSEQ multiplex PCR; TCRdb keeps only in-frame clonotypes and omits some of them. The data hold 110,000 to 150,000 clones, with 77% observed a single time. The source material was PBMCs, sampled after 12 months of ibrutinib treatment. The receptors stem from a human donor with chronic lymphocytic leukemia.

The V call is TRBV7-9, the J call TRBJ2-5, with 7 nucleotides matching TRBD2. Trimming cost V 5 bases and J 1 base; bases outside gene matches: 4. Germline V gene sequence: CDR1 SEHNR, CDR2 FQNEAQ (reference sequence). The CDR3 has 14 amino acids. The CDR3 DNA sequence: TGTGCCAGCAGCCTAAGCGGGGCCCAAGAGACCCAGTACTTC. Amino acids: CASSLSGAQETQYF.

This clone was counted a few times. The rearrangement links TRBV18 to TRBJ1-4; TRBD1 matches 7 bases. V shed 3 bases, J shed 5 bases, and the junction held 21 bases outside the gene matches. The CDR3 runs 20 residues. The germline CDR1 and CDR2 sequences are KGHSH and LQKENI. CDR3 DNA sequence: TGTGCCAGCTCACCTTCCCCGGCGGGGACAGCGGGTCGATCAAATGAAAAACTGTTTTTT. Translating gives CASSPSPAGTAGRSNEKLFF. Supplemented by reference TRBV18 and TRBJ1-4, the full variable domain reads NAGVMQNPRHLVRRRGQEARLRCSPMKGHSHVYWYRQLPEEGLKFMVYLQKENIIDESGMPKERFSAEFPKEGPSILRIQQVVRGDSAAYFCASSPSPAGTAGRSNEKLFFGSGTQLSVL.

This chain joins TRBV20-1 and TRBJ1-4; 7 nucleotides agree with TRBD1. The CDR3 is made up of 11 amino acids. The V gene's germline CDR1 is DFQATT and CDR2 SNEGSKA (reference sequence). The CDR3 region has the DNA TGCAGAGGGGGCGCGGGGGAAAAACTGTTTTTT. Residues: CRGGAGEKLFF.

This clone was seen more than once but under ten times. The chain couples TRBV11-2 to TRBJ1-1; tentative D call: TRBD1 (6 bases). Germline CDR1 reads SGHAT; CDR2 reads FQNNGV. This CDR3 has 15 amino acids. V was clipped by 5 bases and J by 0 bases, with 13 bases between them. CDR3 residues: CASSPSTGLNTEAFF. The CDR3 DNA follows: TGTGCCAGCAGCCCCTCGACAGGACTGAACACTGAAGCTTTCTTT.

V and J are TRBV10-3 and TRBJ2-1; unclear D gene. The CDR3 consists of 14 residues. Germline V CDR1 and CDR2: ENHRY, SYGVKD. Trimming shortened V by 7 bases and J by 2 bases, and 12 bases separated the two germline ends. For the CDR3, the DNA is TGTGCCATCATAGAATCTGCCGCCTACAATGAGCAGTTCTTC. Its protein product is CAIIESAAYNEQFF.

This chain connects TRBV7-2 to TRBJ2-3; 11 positions match TRBD2. The CDR3 sequence is 16 residues long. Germline values: CDR1 SGHTA, CDR2 FQGNSA. With 3 bases clipped from V and 2 bases from J, the junction kept 4 bases outside the gene matches. This chain's CDR3 is CASSFSGGVLTDTQYF. In DNA, the CDR3 is TGTGCCAGCAGCTTTAGCGGGGGGGTCCTCACAGATACGCAGTATTTT.

The rearrangement joins TRBV10-3 to TRBJ2-3, with D possibly TRBD2 on 6 matching bases. Trimming shortened V by 6 bases and J by 2 bases, and 12 bases separated the two germline ends. The CDR3 is made up of 14 amino acids. Germline V gene data show CDR1 as ENHRY and CDR2 as SYGVKD. In DNA, the CDR3 is TGTGCCATCAGCCGGGACTCAATCACAGATACGCAGTATTTT. This encodes CAISRDSITDTQYF.

The chain has TRBV27 and TRBJ2-3; 7 bases fit TRBD2. After removal of 4 bases from V and 6 bases from J, the junction contained 10 bases not matched to a gene. The V gene's germline CDR1 is MNHEY and CDR2 SMNVEV (reference sequence). The CDR3 contains 15 residues. The chain's CDR3 is CASSSWGGPSDTQYF. The DNA for the CDR3 is TGTGCCAGCAGTTCGTGGGGAGGGCCATCGGATACGCAGTATTTT.

This clone has at least ten counts. Here the CDR3 reads CASSLRAEGRTEAFF. The CDR3 DNA reads as TGTGCCAGCAGCTTAAGGGCGGAGGGACGAACTGAAGCTTTCTTT. This chain uses TRBV7-3 with TRBJ1-1, with a possible D match to TRBD1 (5 bases). This CDR3 region has 15 residues. V was trimmed by 1 base and J by 5 bases, leaving 14 bases between them. CDR1 SGHTA and CDR2 FQGTGA come from the germline V gene. Filled out from reference TRBV7-3 and TRBJ1-1, the complete variable domain reads GAGVSQTPSNKVTEKGKYVELRCDPISGHTALYWYRQSLGQGPEFLIYFQGTGAADDSGLPNDRFFAVRPEGSVSTLKIQRTERGDSAVYLCASSLRAEGRTEAFFGQGTRLTVV.

This clone has just one count. The chain uses TRBV7-2 and TRBJ1-5, with TRBD1 as a possible D gene (6 bases). CDR3 size: 15 residues. V dropped 1 base and J dropped 7 bases, with 14 bases sitting between them. Looked up from germline, CDR1 is SGHTA and CDR2 is FQGNSA. The CDR3 coding sequence is TGTGCCAGCAGCTTAGTTTGGGACATAAGCCAGCCCCAGCATTTT. Protein sequence: CASSLVWDISQPQHF.

This clone was counted a few times. J is TRBJ1-2 and V is TRBV28; the D gene is possibly TRBD1 (5 bases). Germline assignment: CDR1 MDHEN and CDR2 SYDVKM. Trimming left V 10 bases short and J 4 bases short, with 19 bases between. The CDR3 spans 14 residues. The CDR3 sequence: CATSWGGTAYGYTF. CDR3 sequence (DNA): TGTGCCACCTCGTGGGGGGGGACGGCCTATGGCTACACCTTC.

The V and J genes are TRBV7-2 and TRBJ1-1; 7 bases align to TRBD1. The CDR3 runs to 17 residues. The germline V gene encodes CDR1 SGHTA and CDR2 FQGNSA. V lost 3 bases and J lost 0; bases outside the gene matches: 10. CDR3 sequence: CASSLTGLVSMNTEAFF. CDR3 DNA sequence: TGTGCCAGCAGCTTGACAGGGCTCGTAAGTATGAACACTGAAGCTTTCTTT.

This chain links TRBV25-1 with TRBJ1-6; 11 bases align to TRBD1. The CDR3 is 13 residues long. Germline V CDR1 and CDR2: MGHDK, SYGVNS. The ends lost 10 bases at V and 8 bases at J; junction bases unmatched: 4. The CDR3 spells CAIPGQGDSPLHF. The CDR3 DNA is TGTGCCATTCCGGGACAGGGGGATTCACCCCTCCACTTT.

This clone was seen only once. This sample includes further DNA sequences coding for the same CDR3. V gene TRBV5-1 combines with J gene TRBJ1-2; TRBD1 might be the D (6 bases). Trimming removed 4 bases at V and 1 base at J, with 8 bases between. Germline V gene data show CDR1 as SGHRS and CDR2 as YFSETQ. CDR3 length: 13 amino acids. CDR3 sequence: CASSLQGNYGYTF. For the CDR3, the DNA is TGCGCCAGCAGCCTACAGGGTAACTATGGCTACACCTTC.

This clone was seen ten or more times. Written as DNA, the CDR3 is TGTGCCAGCAGCGTAGGGGACAGTATAGGAAACACCATATATTTT. This codes for CASSVGDSIGNTIYF. J is TRBJ1-3 and V is TRBV9; 7 bases align to TRBD1. The CDR3 runs to 15 residues. V lost 0 bases, J lost 4 bases, and 4 bases stayed unmatched. Germline V gene lookup returns CDR1 SGDLS and CDR2 YYNGEE. The full variable domain, completed using reference TRBV9 and TRBJ1-3, is DSGVTQTPKHLITATGQRVTLRCSPRSGDLSVYWYQQSLDQGLQFLIQYYNGEERAKGNILERFSAQQFPDLHSELNLSSLELGDSALYFCASSVGDSIGNTIYFGEGSWLTVV.

The chain uses TRBV6-1 and TRBJ1-6, with TRBD1 matching over 9 bases. The CDR3 consists of 14 residues. Germline lookup yields CDR1 MNHNS and CDR2 SASEGT. V trimming: 6 bases; J trimming: 9 bases; junction bases outside the gene matches: 6. CDR3 bases: TGTGCCAGCAGGACAGGGGGAAGAGGTTCACCCCTCCACTTT. Encoded protein: CASRTGGRGSPLHF.

The V gene is TRBV5-1, the J gene TRBJ2-7, with TRBD1 matching 7 bases. The trim removed 5 bases at V and 2 bases at J, leaving 7 bases unmatched. CDR1 is SGHRS, CDR2 YFSETQ, per germline. CDR3 length: 14 amino acids. For the CDR3, the DNA is TGCGCCAGCAGAACCGGGACAGTAGCCTACGAGCAGTACTTC. Translated: CASRTGTVAYEQYF.

The genes are TRBV4-1 and TRBJ2-5, with unresolved D. Trimming shortened V by 2 bases and J by 2 bases, and 9 bases separated the two germline ends. Germline V gene lookup returns CDR1 MGHRA and CDR2 YSYEKL. CDR3 size: 14 residues. This CDR3 is CASSQRNLQETQYF. The DNA for the CDR3 is TGCGCCAGCAGCCAACGGAACCTACAAGAGACCCAGTACTTC.

This clone was detected once. V gene TRBV7-2 combines with J gene TRBJ2-7, with TRBD1 identical over 9 bases. The CDR3 has 16 residues. The V and J ends lost 5 bases and 0 bases, in that order; junction bases with no gene match: 8. CDR1 is SGHTA and CDR2 is FQGNSA in the germline V gene. CDR3 sequence: CASSNRQGGYSYEQYF. CDR3 bases: TGTGCCAGCAGCAACCGACAGGGGGGATACTCCTACGAGCAGTACTTC.

This clone has more than one count but fewer than ten. V usage is TRBV19 and J usage is TRBJ1-5; 10 bases fit TRBD1. Trimming took 5 bases from V and 8 from J; bases not matched to a gene: 9. The length of the CDR3 is 15 residues. CDR1 is LNHDA and CDR2 is SQIVND in the germline V gene (reference sequence). The chain's CDR3 is CASSSTGTGAEPQHF. The CDR3 DNA is TGTGCCAGTAGTTCAACCGGGACAGGGGCGGAGCCCCAGCATTTT.

This chain links TRBV18 with TRBJ2-7; D unresolved. Trimming removed 2 bases at V and 0 bases at J, with 11 bases between. The CDR3 length is 15 residues. The germline gives CDR1 KGHSH, CDR2 LQKENI. CDR3 coding DNA: TGTGCCAGCTCACCAGCTCCCAGGAGCTCCTACGAGCAGTACTTC. Protein sequence: CASSPAPRSSYEQYF. The whole variable domain, filled in from reference TRBV18 and TRBJ2-7, reads NAGVMQNPRHLVRRRGQEARLRCSPMKGHSHVYWYRQLPEEGLKFMVYLQKENIIDESGMPKERFSAEFPKEGPSILRIQQVVRGDSAAYFCASSPAPRSSYEQYFGPGTRLTVT.

This clone was recorded a few times. The rearrangement links TRBV6-5 to TRBJ1-5; tentatively, D is TRBD1 (6 bases). In germline, CDR1 is MNHEY, CDR2 SVGAGI. This CDR3 contains 14 residues. V was cut by 5 bases and J by 4 bases, with 12 bases left in between. CDR3 in DNA: TGTGCCAGCAGTCCACGGACAGTTAATCAGCCCCAGCATTTT. This translates into CASSPRTVNQPQHF.

This chain joins TRBV27 and TRBJ2-3; 14 bases align to TRBD2. CDR3 length: 18 amino acids. The trim removed 5 bases at V and 2 bases at J, leaving 9 bases unmatched. CDR1 is MNHEY and CDR2 is SMNVEV in the germline V gene (reference sequence). The CDR3 DNA follows: TGTGCCAGCAGTCGACTAGCGGGGGGGCCGGTCGCCACAGATACGCAGTATTTT. Protein product: CASSRLAGGPVATDTQYF.

The chain carries TRBV5-1 and TRBJ2-7; D unresolved. CDR1 SGHRS and CDR2 YFSETQ come from the germline V gene. V gave up 0 bases and J gave up 5 bases, with 9 bases separating them. The CDR3 is made up of 13 amino acids. Written as DNA, the CDR3 is TGCGCCAGCAGCTTGGGGGCTGCCAACGAGCAGTACTTC. Its translation: CASSLGAANEQYF.

As to this clone: A much larger clone differs by one base, so this may be a read error. The gene calls are TRBV9 and TRBJ2-2, with D unclear. V dropped 1 base and J dropped 6 bases, with 4 bases sitting between them. The CDR3 contains 12 residues. Germline loops: CDR1 SGDLS, CDR2 YYNGEE. The CDR3 here is CASSVRSGELFF. The DNA of the CDR3 is TGTGCCAGCAGCGTAAGGTCCGGGGAGCTGTTTTTT.

In DNA, the CDR3 is TGTGCCAGCAGGGAACAGGGGGCAGGGGAAAAACTGTTTTTT. It is translated as CASREQGAGEKLFF. V gene TRBV2 combines with J gene TRBJ1-4; TRBD1 matches 9 bases. Looked up from germline, CDR1 is SNHLY and CDR2 is FYNNEI. V lost 6 bases, J lost 8 bases, and 7 bases stayed unmatched. The CDR3 is 14 amino acids.

The chain is built from TRBV4-2 and TRBJ2-1; maybe TRBD1 (6 bases). The germline V and J ends were trimmed by 1 base and 3 bases, with 13 bases remaining between them. This CDR3 is 16 amino acids long. The germline V gene encodes CDR1 LGHNA and CDR2 YNFKEQ. The CDR3 is CASSQAQGPGYNEQFF. CDR3 coding DNA: TGTGCCAGCAGCCAAGCCCAGGGGCCTGGCTACAATGAGCAGTTCTTC.

V gene TRBV13 combines with J gene TRBJ2-2; 11 bases align to TRBD1. V was clipped by 6 bases and J by 8 bases; unmatched bases: 11. Germline V gene lookup returns CDR1 PRHDT and CDR2 FYEKMQ (reference sequence). The CDR3 is 16 residues long. The DNA for the CDR3 is TGTGCCAGCAGAACCCCCCGGACAGGGGGCGTGGGGGAGCTGTTTTTT. This sequence encodes CASRTPRTGGVGELFF.

This clone occurred a few times. This chain uses TRBV6-5 with TRBJ1-2, with D possibly TRBD1 on 6 matching bases. Per the germline V gene, CDR1 is MNHEY and CDR2 is SVGAGI. V was pared by 0 bases and J by 4 bases, with 12 bases between. The CDR3 is 15 residues long. The CDR3 here is CASSYSIDRIYGYTF. The CDR3 region has the DNA TGTGCCAGCAGTTACTCGATTGACAGGATCTATGGCTACACCTTC.

There are a few counts of this clone. This chain links TRBV10-3 with TRBJ1-2, with D possibly matching TRBD1 (6 bases). The CDR3 sequence is 13 residues long. Germline V gene data show CDR1 as ENHRY and CDR2 as SYGVKD. Trimming removed 6 bases from V and 6 bases from J, with 14 bases in between. The CDR3 sequence: CAIRIQGTDGYTF. For the CDR3, the DNA is TGTGCCATCAGAATACAGGGAACGGATGGCTACACCTTC.

The chain is built from TRBV11-3 and TRBJ2-7; possible D gene TRBD1, 6 bases. The CDR3 extends over 14 amino acids. Germline-derived CDR1 and CDR2 are SGHNT and YENEEA. V was cut by 3 bases and J by 1 base, with 10 bases left in between. CDR3 residues: CASSLDSFSYEQYF. For the CDR3, the DNA is TGTGCCAGCAGCTTGGACAGTTTTTCCTACGAGCAGTACTTC.

The table lists this clone with a count of one. The J gene is TRBJ2-1, the V gene TRBV9; 10 bases match TRBD2. The V segment lost 4 bases and the J segment 5 bases; nucleotides outside the gene matches: 6. CDR1 and CDR2 from the germline V gene are SGDLS and YYNGEE. The CDR3 is made up of 15 amino acids. CDR3 residues: CASSRAGGPDNEQFF. Here the CDR3 DNA reads TGTGCCAGCAGCAGAGCGGGAGGGCCTGACAATGAGCAGTTCTTC.